The T cell receptor beta chain described here comes from a study of T and B cells in COVID-19 patients. Study-wide findings and caveats: Highly clonal in active COVID-19, TRB repertoires exceeded healthy-donor diversity and richness at recovery. Few blood samples existed from mildly ill patients during symptoms or early in severe cases.

Multiplex PCR with BIOMED2 TRB-A/B primer pools amplified TRB rearrangements. A single record per CDR3 protein comes from TCRdb applying MiXCR to the multiplex PCR reads. The data contain 7,000 to 8,000 distinct CDR3 sequences, roughly 25% of them seen just once; the ten biggest clones take up around a sixth. This clonotype ranks as medium-sized. Antigen unknown. The CDR3 length is 15 residues. Trimming at V came to 4 bases and at J to 1 base, leaving 4 bases not matched to a gene. From germline, CDR1 is SQVTM and CDR2 ANQGSEA. Blood genomic DNA input for TRB amplification was roughly 250-500 ng. The TCR sequence derives from a human donor with active COVID-19. The chain joins TRBV29-1 to TRBJ2-5; TRBD1 aligns across 12 bases. Sequencing was done on a sample of blood. CDR3 sequence: CSVGGTGGGQETQYF. CDR3 bases: TGCAGCGTTGGGGGGACAGGGGGCGGCCAAGAGACCCAGTACTTC.